This T cell receptor beta chain was observed in a study of human T cells and chemical hapten exposure. It was the library that attached unique molecular identifiers to individual cDNA molecules. Each CDR3 protein is one row after TCRdb ran MiXCR on the RACE reads. The data contain 95,000 to 100,000 distinct CDR3 sequences, under 15% of them singletons. Per germline, CDR1 MNHEY and CDR2 SVGEGT. V dropped 5 bases and J dropped 3 bases, with 11 bases sitting between them. The CDR3 covers 14 residues. Time point of the sample: patch test 1, 2 weeks after DPC sensitization. Stated treatment: therapeutic diphenylcyclopropenone sensitization with weekly scalp DPC. By sample fraction, this clonotype is medium-sized.

This TCR derives from a woman aged 40-49 years with alopecia areata. Some clones in this sample may be carry-over from other donors' samples. The chain joins TRBV6-2 or TRBV6-3 to TRBJ2-1; TRBD1 might be the D (6 bases). Sequenced material: whole blood, taken in connection with sensitization to the hapten diphenylcyclopropenone (DPC). This CDR3 is CASSPGTLYNEQFF. CDR3 bases: TGTGCCAGCAGTCCCGGGACACTCTACAATGAGCAGTTCTTC.